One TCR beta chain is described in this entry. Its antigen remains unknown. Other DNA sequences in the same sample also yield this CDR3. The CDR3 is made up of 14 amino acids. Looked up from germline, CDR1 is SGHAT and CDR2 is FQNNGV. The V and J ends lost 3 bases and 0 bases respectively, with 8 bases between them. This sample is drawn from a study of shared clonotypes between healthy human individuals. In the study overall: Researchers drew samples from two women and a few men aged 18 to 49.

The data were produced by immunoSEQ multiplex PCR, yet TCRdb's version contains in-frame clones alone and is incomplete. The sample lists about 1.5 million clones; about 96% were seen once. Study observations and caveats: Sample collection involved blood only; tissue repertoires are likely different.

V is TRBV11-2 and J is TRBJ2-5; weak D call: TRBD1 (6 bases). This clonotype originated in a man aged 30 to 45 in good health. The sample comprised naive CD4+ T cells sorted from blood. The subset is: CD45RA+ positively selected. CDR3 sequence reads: CASSFRTDQETQYF. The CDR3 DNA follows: TGTGCCAGCAGCTTCAGGACAGACCAAGAGACCCAGTACTTC.